The T cell receptor (beta chain) under discussion was sequenced for a study of T cell responses to AZD1222 COVID-19 vaccine. At the level of the study: Pooled together were second doses at about 4 or about 12 weeks.

TCRdb's copy holds only in-frame clones and misses some; the assay was immunoSEQ multiplex PCR. This table has around 180,000 clones, just over 90% appearing once. Study findings and constraints: Only after the peak T cell response were repertoires sampled. Spike-wide coverage was observed for vaccine-associated CD4 TCRs, with dominant responses at 160-218 and 743-854. Spike-specific TCR depth and breadth grew after two AZD1222 doses.

Points on this clone: Its specificity is not known.

The CDR3 contains 16 residues. Sample: peripheral blood, taken on day 0 of AZD1222 vaccination. This chain joins TRBV21-1 and TRBJ2-7; the DNA was not used to check the table's D call, TRBD2. TRBV21-1 constitutes a pseudogene. This sequence was found in an adult in good health. Written as DNA, the CDR3 is TGTGCCAGCAGCAAACCTATCGACTGGAGCTCCTACGAGCAGTACTTC. Translated: CASSKPIDWSSYEQYF.